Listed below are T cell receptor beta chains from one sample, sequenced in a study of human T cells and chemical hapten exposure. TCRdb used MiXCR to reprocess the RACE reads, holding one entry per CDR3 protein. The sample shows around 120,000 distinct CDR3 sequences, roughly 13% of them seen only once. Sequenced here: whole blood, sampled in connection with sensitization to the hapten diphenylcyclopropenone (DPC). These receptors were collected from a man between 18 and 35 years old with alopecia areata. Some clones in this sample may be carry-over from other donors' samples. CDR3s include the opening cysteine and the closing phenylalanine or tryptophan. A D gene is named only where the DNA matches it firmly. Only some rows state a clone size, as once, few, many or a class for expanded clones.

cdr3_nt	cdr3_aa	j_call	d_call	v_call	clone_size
TGTGCCAGCAGCCCCGGACAGGGAATCTACGAGCAGTACTTC	CASSPGQGIYEQYF	TRBJ2-7	TRBD1	TRBV6-6	.
TGTGCCAGCAGCTTGGGAGGATACCAAGAGACCCAGTACTTC	CASSLGGYQETQYF	TRBJ2-5	.	TRBV11-3	many
TGCAGTGCTGGGACAGGGGTGGGTACAGATACGCAGTATTTT	CSAGTGVGTDTQYF	TRBJ2-3	TRBD1	TRBV20-1	few
TGTGCCAGCAGCTGGAAGAACACCGGGGAGCTGTTTTTT	CASSWKNTGELFF	TRBJ2-2	.	TRBV11-3	.
TGTGCCAGCAGCTCACTGATACACACAGATACGCAGTATTTT	CASSSLIHTDTQYF	TRBJ2-3	.	TRBV7-8	few
TGTGCCAGCAGCTTATACTCCGGGGCTGGGGCCAACGTCCTGACTTTC	CASSLYSGAGANVLTF	TRBJ2-6	.	TRBV7-6	.
TGTGCCAGTAGTGATCCGGGACAGTCCGAAAAACTGTTTTTT	CASSDPGQSEKLFF	TRBJ1-4	TRBD1	TRBV19	.
TGTGCCAGCAGCTTAGGGGCGAAAGCTTTCTTT	CASSLGAKAFF	TRBJ1-1	.	TRBV7-2	.
TGTGCCAGCAGGCGCGGGACAGGGTCTATCGGCGAGCAGTACTTC	CASRRGTGSIGEQYF	TRBJ2-7	TRBD1	TRBV12-3/TRBV12-4	few
TGTGCCAGCAGCTCCCCCTCGCGGGGGCGCGAGCAGTTCTTC	CASSSPSRGREQFF	TRBJ2-1	.	TRBV11-2	.
TGCAGTGCTAGAGTTATACGTCGGCCGCAAGAGACCCAGTACTTC	CSARVIRRPQETQYF	TRBJ2-5	.	TRBV20-1	few
TGTGCCAGCAGGTTCTCTAGCGGGGTCGGGGAGCTGTTTTTT	CASRFSSGVGELFF	TRBJ2-2	TRBD2	TRBV6-6	.
TGTGCCAGCAGCTTAGAGGCGGGGGCGCAAACTGAAGCTTTCTTT	CASSLEAGAQTEAFF	TRBJ1-1	.	TRBV7-2	.
TGCAGTGCCGAGATCCTAGATACGCAGTATTTT	CSAEILDTQYF	TRBJ2-3	.	TRBV20-1	few
TGCGCCAGCAGCCAAGTAGGCGGGAGCTCCTACGAGCAGTACTTC	CASSQVGGSSYEQYF	TRBJ2-7	TRBD2	TRBV4-1	.
TGCGCCAGCAGCCAAGACGGTTCCGGTCGGACTGAAGCTTTCTTT	CASSQDGSGRTEAFF	TRBJ1-1	.	TRBV4-3	few
TGTGCCAGCAGCCGGAGGACTACCGGGGAGCTGTTTTTT	CASSRRTTGELFF	TRBJ2-2	.	TRBV9	many
TGTGCCAGCAGCCAAGGGACAGGAGACTATGGCTACACCTTC	CASSQGTGDYGYTF	TRBJ1-2	TRBD1	TRBV3-1	.
TGTGCCATCAGTGAGGGGACGGAAAATTCACCCCTCCACTTT	CAISEGTENSPLHF	TRBJ1-6	.	TRBV10-3	many
TGTGCCAGCAGCACGGGAACAGAGCAGTTCTTC	CASSTGTEQFF	TRBJ2-1	.	TRBV7-3	.
TGTGCCAGCAGTTACTCCCGGGGAATCTCCTATAATTCACCCCTCCACTTT	CASSYSRGISYNSPLHF	TRBJ1-6	.	TRBV6-2/TRBV6-3	many
TGTGCCAGCAGCTTGGGACTAGCGGGGGGGCCGAACCAGTATTTT	CASSLGLAGGPNQYF	TRBJ2-3	TRBD2	TRBV11-2	few
TGTGCCAGCAGCGGAACATCCGGGACCGGAGAGACCCAGTACTTC	CASSGTSGTGETQYF	TRBJ2-5	.	TRBV5-4	.
TGTGCCAGCAGCCCCGACAGGGGGGCTAATGAAAAACTGTTTTTT	CASSPDRGANEKLFF	TRBJ1-4	TRBD1	TRBV7-2	.
TGTGCCAGCAGCCCTCACCTAAGGCCAGATACGCAGTATTTT	CASSPHLRPDTQYF	TRBJ2-3	.	TRBV6-6	few
TGCGCCAGCAGCTTGGGTATCGCAGATACGCAGTATTTT	CASSLGIADTQYF	TRBJ2-3	.	TRBV5-1	.
TGCGCCAGCAGCCAAAGACTAGCGGGAACGATTATCTTACCCTACAATGAGCAGTTCTTC	CASSQRLAGTIILPYNEQFF	TRBJ2-1	TRBD2	TRBV4-1	few
TGTGCCACTCTCGAGGAAGGGCAAACTATGAACACTGAAGCTTTCTTT	CATLEEGQTMNTEAFF	TRBJ1-1	.	TRBV24-1	.
TGCAGCGTTGGCAGGGCAGACGAGCAGTACTTC	CSVGRADEQYF	TRBJ2-7	.	TRBV29-1	.
TGTGCCAGCAGCTTCTCGCCGACAGGGGGTTTTGCAGATACGCAGTATTTT	CASSFSPTGGFADTQYF	TRBJ2-3	TRBD1	TRBV5-4	.
TGCGCCAGCAGCTTCAAGGACCAGGGCACTGAAGCTTTCTTT	CASSFKDQGTEAFF	TRBJ1-1	.	TRBV5-1	few
TGTGCCAGCAGCTTGGATGGGGTCCGCACAGATACGCAGTATTTT	CASSLDGVRTDTQYF	TRBJ2-3	.	TRBV5-4	few
TGTGCCAGCAGCTCCAGCTACTCTGGAAACACCATATATTTT	CASSSSYSGNTIYF	TRBJ1-3	.	TRBV11-3	.
TGTGCCAGCGGGGAACACCGGACAGTTACTGAAGCTTTCTTT	CASGEHRTVTEAFF	TRBJ1-1	.	TRBV6-6	.
TGTGCCAGCAGCTTGAGGTTGGGCCACAGGGAGTACACTGAAGCTTTCTTT	CASSLRLGHREYTEAFF	TRBJ1-1	.	TRBV5-6	many
TGTGCCAGCAGCGTAGAGGCGGGGCGGGGAAAACTGTTTTTT	CASSVEAGRGKLFF	TRBJ1-4	.	TRBV9	many
TGTGCCAGCATAGTGGAGGGGACCTACGAGCAGTACTTC	CASIVEGTYEQYF	TRBJ2-7	.	TRBV5-6	once
TGCAGCGTTCGGGGGTCCCAACCTCGGGAGCAGTACTTC	CSVRGSQPREQYF	TRBJ2-7	.	TRBV29-1	few
TGTGCCAGCAGACACGTCCTCAGGGCTAATGAGCAGTTCTTC	CASRHVLRANEQFF	TRBJ2-1	.	TRBV7-8	.
TGTGCCAGCAGCGGCGGACTAGCGGGGGGAGAGCAGTACTTC	CASSGGLAGGEQYF	TRBJ2-7	TRBD2	TRBV11-2	few
TGTGCCAGCAGTCGTAGCGGGGGACCCCGTGAGACCCAGTACTTC	CASSRSGGPRETQYF	TRBJ2-5	TRBD2	TRBV7-9	.
TGTGCCAGCAGTTTAAGTGGACTAGGGAGGGACATTCAGTACTTC	CASSLSGLGRDIQYF	TRBJ2-4	TRBD2	TRBV12-3/TRBV12-4	.
TGTGCCAGCAGCTACCGACTAGCGGGGGACCTGTTCTTC	CASSYRLAGDLFF	TRBJ2-1	TRBD2	TRBV7-9	few
TGTGCCAGCAGCTTCCAACGGGCAGATACGCAGTATTTT	CASSFQRADTQYF	TRBJ2-3	.	TRBV7-2	.
TGTGCCAGCAGCTTGACTCTAGGACAGGGTAACGATGAGCAGTTCTTC	CASSLTLGQGNDEQFF	TRBJ2-1	TRBD1	TRBV5-4	few
TGTGCCAGCCGTCAAGGGACAGGATTGAACACCGGGGAGCTGTTTTTT	CASRQGTGLNTGELFF	TRBJ2-2	TRBD1	TRBV2	many
TGTGCCAGCAGTGAAGCGCAAAGGGACAATCTGGAGACCCAGTACTTC	CASSEAQRDNLETQYF	TRBJ2-5	.	TRBV2	few
TGCGCCAGCAGCCAAGATTTGTTGGGGCGGGGGGCGAACTACGAGCAGTACTTC	CASSQDLLGRGANYEQYF	TRBJ2-7	TRBD2	TRBV4-3	few
TGCAGCGTAACAGGGGTCCTCACAGATACGCAGTATTTT	CSVTGVLTDTQYF	TRBJ2-3	TRBD1	TRBV29-1	.
TGTGCCAGCAGCTTTCCAGGGGCAACTAATGAAAAACTGTTTTTT	CASSFPGATNEKLFF	TRBJ1-4	.	TRBV11-2	few
TGTGCCAGCAGCCTACGGGACAGGGCGGAGACCCAGTACTTC	CASSLRDRAETQYF	TRBJ2-5	TRBD1	TRBV7-3	many